A selection of T cell receptor beta chains follows, all from one sample in a study of cytomegalovirus exposure and HLA in healthy donors. The repertoire was sequenced with immunoSEQ multiplex PCR; TCRdb's copy has only in-frame clones and lacks some. The table records about 120,000 clones, 75% to 90% of them present only once. Sequencing input: PBMCs. All receptors derive from a man younger than 40 in good health and CMV-seronegative. The CDR3 runs from the conserved cysteine through the conserved F or W. The order of the fields is D gene, J gene, V gene, clone size, CDR3 protein, CDR3 DNA. The D gene is left open where the match is weak. Not all rows give a size; the values are once, few, many and, for expanded clones, a class.

>.|TRBJ1-5|TRBV2|.
CASREGSNQPQHF
TGTGCCAGCCGGGAGGGATCGAATCAGCCCCAGCATTTT
>.|TRBJ2-3|TRBV25-1|.
CASSLIGGTDTQYF
TGTGCCAGCAGCCTAATAGGGGGCACAGATACGCAGTATTTT
>.|TRBJ2-3|TRBV5-1|few
CASSLQGRTDTQYF
TGCGCCAGCAGCTTACAGGGTAGGACAGATACGCAGTATTTT
>.|TRBJ2-3|TRBV19|few
CASSRTATYTDTQYF
TGTGCCAGTAGTCGGACAGCTACTTACACAGATACGCAGTATTTT
>TRBD1|TRBJ2-4|TRBV5-1|.
CASSLDRQGIAKNIQYF
TGCGCCAGCAGCTTGGACCGACAGGGGATAGCCAAAAACATTCAGTACTTC
>TRBD1|TRBJ2-6|TRBV19|once
CASSLDTGQSASGANVLTF
TGTGCCAGTAGCTTGGATACGGGACAGTCTGCTTCTGGGGCCAACGTCCTGACTTTC
>.|TRBJ2-7|TRBV18|few
CASSPSQGYEQYF
TGTGCCAGCTCTCCGAGCCAGGGCTACGAGCAGTACTTC
>TRBD1|TRBJ1-5|TRBV19|.
CASSSHSQGAPRNQPQHF
TGTGCCAGTAGTTCCCATTCACAGGGGGCGCCCCGCAATCAGCCCCAGCATTTT
>.|TRBJ2-1|TRBV5-4|.
CASSLVPLLVVEEQFF
TGTGCCAGCAGCTTGGTTCCCCTATTGGTGGTTGAGGAGCAGTTCTTC
>TRBD1|TRBJ1-1|TRBV4-3|.
CASSQPGQGMNTEAFF
TGCGCCAGCAGCCAGCCCGGACAGGGGATGAACACTGAAGCTTTCTTT
>.|TRBJ2-2|TRBV7-2|.
CASSLGFGLGLTGEPFF
TGTGCCAGCAGCTTAGGGTTCGGCCTCGGGCTCACCGGGGAGCCGTTTTTT
>.|TRBJ1-5|TRBV28|.
CASSLLPISEQPQHF
TGTGCCAGCAGTTTATTACCCATCAGCGAACAGCCCCAGCATTTT
>.|TRBJ2-5|TRBV5-1|.
CASSLLQETQYF
TGCGCCAGCAGCTTGCTCCAAGAGACCCAGTACTTC
>.|TRBJ1-2|TRBV4-1|.
CASTPTGDYGYTF
TGCGCCAGCACCCCGACAGGAGACTATGGCTACACCTTC
>.|TRBJ2-5|TRBV29-1|.
CSVGRASQETQYF
TGCAGCGTTGGCAGGGCGTCCCAAGAGACCCAGTACTTC
>TRBD1|TRBJ1-1|TRBV5-1|.
CASSSQGAGTEAFF
TGCGCCAGCAGCTCACAGGGGGCCGGGACTGAAGCTTTCTTT
>.|TRBJ1-5|TRBV5-4|.
CASSLEAGLDQPQHF
TGTGCCAGCAGCTTGGAGGCAGGGCTGGATCAGCCCCAGCATTTT
>.|TRBJ1-1|TRBV7-9|.
CATWGGYTNTEAFF
TGTGCCACCTGGGGGGGTTATACGAACACTGAAGCTTTCTTT
>TRBD2|TRBJ2-5|TRBV15|.
CATSSGLAGNNQETQYF
TGTGCCACCAGCAGCGGGCTAGCGGGGAACAACCAAGAGACCCAGTACTTC
>TRBD1|TRBJ2-7|TRBV2|.
CASSFDRAGEQYF
TGTGCCAGCAGCTTCGACAGGGCTGGGGAGCAGTACTTC
>.|TRBJ2-4|TRBV10-2|once
CASSDSFRGQKNSQYF
TGCGCCAGCAGTGACAGCTTTAGAGGACAGAAAAACAGTCAGTACTTC
>TRBD1|TRBJ1-6|TRBV19|.
CASSTGQTTASYNSPLHF
TGTGCCAGTAGTACGGGACAGACCACGGCCTCCTATAATTCACCCCTCCACTTT
>.|TRBJ1-1|TRBV4-1|.
CASSQKPLGHTEAFF
TGCGCCAGCAGCCAGAAGCCCCTAGGCCACACTGAAGCTTTCTTT
>.|TRBJ2-5|TRBV27|.
CASSLKERETQYF
TGTGCCAGCAGTTTAAAGGAGCGGGAGACCCAGTACTTC
>.|TRBJ1-6|TRBV16|once
CASSLLSSYNSPLHF
TGTGCCAGCAGCCTCCTATCATCCTATAATTCACCCCTCCACTTT
>TRBD1|TRBJ2-7|TRBV27|.
CASSLSQGVSYEQYF
TGTGCCAGCAGTTTATCCCAGGGGGTTAGCTACGAGCAGTACTTC
>TRBD1|TRBJ1-2|TRBV7-9|.
CSSSFPGTDADYGYTF
TGTTCCAGCAGCTTTCCCGGGACAGACGCTGACTATGGCTACACCTTC
>TRBD1|TRBJ2-3|TRBV30|.
CAWSRQGASTDTQYF
TGTGCCTGGAGTCGACAGGGGGCCAGCACAGATACGCAGTATTTT
>TRBD1|TRBJ2-5|TRBV29-1|.
CSAKDRGVFETQYF
TGCAGCGCCAAGGACAGGGGGGTGTTCGAGACCCAGTACTTC
>TRBD1|TRBJ1-1|TRBV2|.
CASTRQGNTEAFF
TGTGCCAGCACCAGACAGGGGAACACTGAAGCTTTCTTT
>.|TRBJ2-1|TRBV6-5|once
CASSFGTPTYNEQFF
TGTGCCAGCAGCTTCGGGACACCCACCTACAATGAGCAGTTCTTC
>.|TRBJ2-7|TRBV30|.
CAWKSRSSYEQYF
TGTGCCTGGAAGTCGCGGAGCTCCTACGAGCAGTACTTC
>.|TRBJ1-5|TRBV27|.
CASSLTGVNQPQHF
TGTGCCAGCAGTTTGACCGGGGTCAATCAGCCCCAGCATTTT
>.|TRBJ1-4|TRBV19|few
CASSPEPYGKLFF
TGTGCCAGTAGCCCGGAGCCGTACGGGAAACTGTTTTTT
>.|TRBJ1-2|TRBV5-6|.
CASSLLQGSGYTF
TGTGCCAGCAGCTTACTACAGGGTTCTGGCTACACCTTC
>TRBD2|TRBJ2-1|TRBV6-5|once
CATTTSGGTYNEQFF
TGTGCCACTACGACTAGCGGGGGAACCTACAATGAGCAGTTCTTC
>.|TRBJ1-5|TRBV4-3|.
CASSHDQVQPQHF
TGCGCCAGCAGCCACGACCAGGTGCAGCCCCAGCATTTT
>.|TRBJ2-3|TRBV6-1|once
CASEDRSTDTQYF
TGTGCCAGCGAGGACAGAAGCACAGATACGCAGTATTTT
>.|TRBJ1-1|TRBV13|.
CASSLQAGGTEAFF
TGTGCCAGCAGCTTACAGGCCGGGGGGACTGAAGCTTTCTTT
>.|TRBJ2-5|TRBV9|.
CASSVAPDYPNPETQYF
TGTGCCAGCAGCGTAGCTCCCGACTACCCCAACCCTGAGACCCAGTACTTC